The present entry profiles one T cell receptor beta chain with its context. Only in-frame clones appear in the TCRdb table, and some are missing; sequencing was by immunoSEQ multiplex PCR. The sample holds hundreds of thousands of clones, roughly 90% seen once. The sample originates from a study of shared T cell receptors in the human thymus. Trimming pared 3 bases from V and 4 bases from J, leaving 12 bases between. The germline V gene encodes CDR1 SEHNR and CDR2 FQNEAQ (reference sequence). The CDR3 is made up of 14 amino acids. These data also formed part of another study, on human thymus T cells. Per that study: The sample donors, healthy Finnish infants, were having corrective surgery for congenital heart defects. Thymus was obtained from resections taken during corrective heart surgery. Thymic and blood repertoires showed apparently biased V and J gene usage. Thymic TCR repertoires of unrelated people reportedly overlapped highly.

The J gene is TRBJ1-2, the V gene TRBV7-9; a weak D match, TRBD1 (6 bases). Sequenced material: thymocytes. The source of this sequence is a boy in the first two years of life with a congenital heart defect. CDR3 coding DNA: TGTGCCAGCAGCTTTCAGGGGCCGGTCTATGGCTACACCTTC. This encodes CASSFQGPVYGYTF.